The 30 T cell receptor beta chains below were found in one sample sequenced in a study of control samples from healthy donors and cancer patients (dated by TCRdb to 2019 to 2021). Library preparation was by the immunoSEQ multiplex PCR assay. TCRdb limited this immuneACCESS table to in-frame rearrangements with V and J called. A share of clones is missing; checked studies link under half to unresolved V genes, and the rest is unexplained. This sample gives some 120,000 clones in total; over 75% of them show up just once. The biggest ten clones account for 1.1% of the sample. Sequencing was performed on PBMCs. The receptor set was obtained from a woman between 45 and 65 years old with colorectal cancer.

This clone was detected a few times. The gene calls are TRBV19 and TRBJ2-1; D may be TRBD1 (5 bases). The CDR3 contains 15 residues. V dropped 7 bases and J dropped 0 bases, with 13 bases sitting between them. Germline lookup yields CDR1 LNHDA and CDR2 SQIVND (reference sequence). CDR3 coding DNA: TGTGCCAGTAAGTCGACAGTTTTCTCCTACAATGAGCAGTTCTTC. This codes for CASKSTVFSYNEQFF.

The V gene is TRBV18, the J gene TRBJ1-5; no clear D gene. CDR3 length: 15 residues. Germline lookup yields CDR1 KGHSH and CDR2 LQKENI. The V end lost 2 bases, the J end lost 4 bases, and 12 bases lay between the germline ends. The CDR3 loop is CASSPTTVPNQPQHF. The CDR3 region has the DNA TGTGCCAGCTCACCAACAACAGTCCCTAATCAGCCCCAGCATTTT.

V usage is TRBV9 and J usage is TRBJ1-1; no clear D. This CDR3 is 17 amino acids long. V was pared by 0 bases and J by 6 bases, with 21 bases between. Germline V CDR1 and CDR2: SGDLS, YYNGEE. CDR3 nucleotide sequence: TGTGCCAGCAGCGTAGCCCCCTGGACTGAGCCTGGCGCTGAAGCTTTCTTT. This translates into CASSVAPWTEPGAEAFF.

The chain joins TRBV28 to TRBJ2-5; 8 bases align to TRBD1. This CDR3 has 15 amino acids. V lost 6 bases and J lost 5; bases outside the gene matches: 11. Germline V lookup: CDR1 MDHEN, CDR2 SYDVKM. CDR3 coding DNA: TGTGCCAGCAGCGATTTCCAGGGGGCTGTGGAGACCCAGTACTTC. This sequence encodes CASSDFQGAVETQYF.

The chain carries TRBV11-2 and TRBJ1-2; D is possibly TRBD1 (5 bases). CDR3 length: 14 amino acids. Per germline, CDR1 SGHAT and CDR2 FQNNGV. V dropped 5 bases and J dropped 4 bases, with 14 bases sitting between them. Written as DNA, the CDR3 is TGTGCCAGCAGCCGTAACCAGGGAGCCTATGGCTACACCTTC. Protein: CASSRNQGAYGYTF. The whole variable domain, filled in from reference TRBV11-2 and TRBJ1-2, reads EAGVAQSPRYKIIEKRQSVAFWCNPISGHATLYWYQQILGQGPKLLIQFQNNGVVDDSQLPKDRFSAERLKGVDSTLKIQPAKLEDSAVYLCASSRNQGAYGYTFGSGTRLTVV.

The J gene is TRBJ1-2, the V gene TRBV7-9, with TRBD1 identical over 8 bases. J gave up 5 bases and V 1 base, and 0 bases lay outside the gene matches. This CDR3 has 13 residues. Germline CDR1 and CDR2: SEHNR and FQNEAQ (reference sequence). DNA for the CDR3: TGTGCCAGCAGCTTAGGACAGGGGTATGGCTACACCTTC. This encodes CASSLGQGYGYTF.

The chain carries TRBV12-3 or TRBV12-4 and TRBJ2-3; D gene ambiguous. This CDR3 has 12 residues. Trimming left V 5 bases short and J 3 bases short, with 6 bases between. The CDR3 loop is CASSRLTDTQYF. The CDR3 DNA reads as TGTGCCAGCAGTAGACTGACAGATACGCAGTATTTT.

J is TRBJ2-3 and V is TRBV19, with 7 bases aligning to TRBD1. There are 14 residues in the CDR3. In germline, CDR1 is LNHDA, CDR2 SQIVND (reference sequence). The V gene end was trimmed by 8 bases and the J gene end by 3 bases; junction bases not matched to a gene: 8. CDR3 loop: CASARQGRTDTQYF. Written as DNA, the CDR3 is TGTGCCAGTGCGCGACAGGGTCGAACAGATACGCAGTATTTT.

This clone was recorded only once. The CDR3 region is CASSQDRSPGTQGGANVLTF. CDR3 nucleotide sequence: TGCGCCAGCAGCCAAGATCGGTCGCCAGGCACCCAAGGGGGGGCCAACGTCCTGACTTTC. The rearrangement joins TRBV4-1 to TRBJ2-6; D is ambiguous. This CDR3 is 20 amino acids long. V was clipped by 0 bases and J by 4 bases, with 22 bases between them. CDR1 and CDR2 from the germline V gene are MGHRA and YSYEKL.

The chain recombines TRBV19 with TRBJ1-2; 8 bases align to TRBD1. Germline lookup yields CDR1 LNHDA and CDR2 SQIVND (reference sequence). The CDR3 totals 16 residues. V lost 7 bases, J lost 5 bases, and 15 bases stayed unmatched. This CDR3 is CASTNAGQGIAYGYTF. The CDR3 DNA follows: TGTGCCAGTACAAACGCAGGACAGGGTATTGCATATGGCTACACCTTC.

The rearrangement joins TRBV10-2 to TRBJ2-1; D unresolved. The germline V gene has CDR1 WSHSY and CDR2 SAAADI. Trimming took off 0 bases at V and 10 bases at J, with 10 bases between the two ends. This CDR3 spans 13 amino acids. The CDR3 protein is CASSESGGWEQFF. CDR3 nucleotides: TGCGCCAGCAGTGAGTCGGGTGGTTGGGAGCAGTTCTTC.

The gene calls are TRBV3-1 (or the pseudogene TRBV3-2) and TRBJ2-7, with a tentative D call TRBD1 (5 bases). The germline CDR1 and CDR2 sequences are LGHDT and YNNKEL (reference sequence). V shed 0 bases and J shed 8 bases, with 17 bases lying between them. CDR3 length: 15 amino acids. The CDR3 reads CASSQDPQTVRQQYF. CDR3 DNA: TGTGCCAGCAGCCAAGATCCACAGACAGTACGCCAGCAGTACTTC.

The rearrangement joins TRBV7-8 to TRBJ2-3; D call uncertain. Germline V CDR1 and CDR2: SGHVS, FQNEAQ. V lost 2 bases, J lost 4 bases, and 7 bases lay in between. The CDR3 is made up of 13 amino acids. The CDR3: CASSLISSDTQYF. As DNA, the CDR3 is TGTGCCAGCAGCTTAATCTCTTCAGATACGCAGTATTTT.

The chain recombines TRBV7-9 with TRBJ2-3; TRBD1 or TRBD2 may be the D gene (6 bases each). CDR1 and CDR2 (germline): SEHNR, FQNEAQ (reference sequence). The CDR3 runs to 15 residues. The V gene lost 1 base and the J gene lost 6 bases, with 14 bases spanning the gap. The CDR3 nucleotides are TGTGCCAGCAGCTTAGGTTGGGGGGCTGGCGATACGCAGTATTTT. This sequence encodes CASSLGWGAGDTQYF.

The chain links TRBV2 to TRBJ1-1; D is uncertain. V lost 7 bases and J 2 bases, leaving 5 bases between the germline ends. This CDR3 has 11 residues. Germline values: CDR1 SNHLY, CDR2 FYNNEI. CDR3 protein: CASKRNTEAFF. The CDR3 coding sequence is TGTGCCAGCAAACGTAACACTGAAGCTTTCTTT.

The J gene is TRBJ1-2, the V gene TRBV5-1, with no clear D. Looked up from germline, CDR1 is SGHRS and CDR2 is YFSETQ. The V and J ends lost 2 bases and 6 bases respectively, with 11 bases between them. The CDR3 consists of 13 residues. The CDR3 nucleotides are TGCGCCAGCAGCTTAGTTCCGAGGGATGGCTACACCTTC. Its translation is CASSLVPRDGYTF.

The chain couples TRBV5-1 to TRBJ1-4, with unresolved D. Per germline, CDR1 SGHRS and CDR2 YFSETQ. V lost 0 bases, J lost 2 bases, and 5 bases lay in between. This CDR3 region has 14 residues. The CDR3 is CASSLDGTNEKLFF. The CDR3 DNA is TGCGCCAGCAGCTTGGATGGGACTAATGAAAAACTGTTTTTT.

This rearrangement joins TRBV7-3 to TRBJ2-3, with 9 bases aligning to TRBD2. CDR3 length equals 16 residues. The germline V gene has CDR1 SGHTA and CDR2 FQGTGA. V was pared by 0 bases and J by 5 bases, with 6 bases of the junction left unmatched. DNA of the CDR3: TGTGCCAGCAGCTTAACTAGCGGGAGTGGGGTAGATACGCAGTATTTT. Translating it yields CASSLTSGSGVDTQYF.

This clone has more than one count but fewer than ten. The V gene is TRBV28, the J gene TRBJ2-1; D unclear. The CDR3 covers 13 residues. V was cut by 10 bases and J by 0 bases, with 10 bases left in between. Germline CDR1 and CDR2: MDHEN and SYDVKM. CDR3 DNA sequence: TGTGCCACAGACCCCGACTCCTACAATGAGCAGTTCTTC. Translated: CATDPDSYNEQFF.

This clone was seen more than once but under ten times. This sequence joins TRBV19 and TRBJ2-1; a possible D gene is TRBD1 (5 bases). Per germline, CDR1 LNHDA and CDR2 SQIVND (reference sequence). This CDR3 has 17 amino acids. V dropped 3 bases and J dropped 2 bases, with 17 bases sitting between them. The CDR3 region is CASSMVVEKGPYNEQFF. The CDR3, as DNA: TGTGCCAGTAGTATGGTTGTCGAGAAGGGGCCCTACAATGAGCAGTTCTTC.

The chain uses TRBV19 and TRBJ2-6; TRBD1 matches at 7 bases. V gave up 5 bases and J gave up 0 bases; unmatched junction bases: 10. Germline V gene sequence: CDR1 LNHDA, CDR2 SQIVND (reference sequence). This CDR3 has 18 residues. Here the CDR3 reads CASSPDREVSSGANVLTF. In DNA, the CDR3 is TGTGCCAGTAGTCCCGACAGGGAAGTAAGCTCTGGGGCCAACGTCCTGACTTTC.

This chain links TRBV10-3 with TRBJ2-6, with 8 bases fitting TRBD1. The germline V gene has CDR1 ENHRY and CDR2 SYGVKD. CDR3 size: 15 residues. The V and J ends lost 6 bases and 2 bases, in that order; junction bases with no gene match: 3. CDR3 DNA sequence: TGTGCCATCAGCGGACAGGGAGCTGGGGCCAACGTCCTGACTTTC. Protein: CAISGQGAGANVLTF.

This chain connects TRBV6-5 to TRBJ1-1, with no clear D. Between the trimmed V and J ends, which lost 7 bases and 6 bases, there was a span of 15 bases. The V gene's germline CDR1 is MNHEY and CDR2 SVGAGI. The CDR3 has 13 amino acids. The chain's CDR3 is CASIPLGVAEAFF. The CDR3 bases are TGTGCCAGCATCCCCCTTGGGGTTGCTGAAGCTTTCTTT.

The chain joins TRBV9 to TRBJ2-1, with TRBD1 matching 9 bases. Trimming at V came to 2 bases and at J to 4 bases, leaving 10 bases not matched to a gene. Germline V lookup: CDR1 SGDLS, CDR2 YYNGEE. The CDR3 extends over 17 amino acids. CDR3 sequence reads: CASSVGPSGTGYNEQFF. CDR3 coding DNA: TGTGCCAGCAGCGTGGGGCCGTCTGGGACAGGGTACAATGAGCAGTTCTTC.

The rearrangement links TRBV5-1 to TRBJ2-7; TRBD2 agrees at 8 bases. From germline, CDR1 is SGHRS and CDR2 YFSETQ. The CDR3 consists of 14 residues. V shed 4 bases and J 4 bases; nucleotides not matched to a gene: 7. CDR3 protein: CASSRRGGLYEQYF. Written as DNA, the CDR3 is TGCGCCAGCAGCCGCCGCGGGGGGCTTTACGAGCAGTACTTC.

The chain uses TRBV5-1 and TRBJ1-3; D gene ambiguous. V lost 4 bases and J lost 0, with 17 bases in between. The germline CDR1 and CDR2 sequences are SGHRS and YFSETQ. This CDR3 is built from 17 residues. CDR3 nucleotides: TGCGCCAGCAGCCCGCAAGTCTACGGGGACTCTGGAAACACCATATATTTT. This codes for CASSPQVYGDSGNTIYF.

This clone was detected only a few times. The V gene is TRBV11-3, the J gene TRBJ2-5; 11 nucleotides line up with TRBD2. The V gene end was trimmed by 3 bases and the J gene end by 4 bases; junction bases not matched to a gene: 10. The CDR3 sequence is 17 residues long. Looked up from germline, CDR1 is SGHNT and CDR2 is YENEEA. CDR3 DNA sequence: TGTGCCAGCAGCTTCCACATAGCGGGGGGGCCACCAGAGACCCAGTACTTC. Its protein product is CASSFHIAGGPPETQYF.

This clone was observed once. V is TRBV28 and J is TRBJ2-6; perhaps TRBD1 as D (6 bases). Trimming left V 10 bases short and J 9 bases short, with 16 bases between. The CDR3 is 13 amino acids. Germline CDR1 MDHEN, CDR2 SYDVKM. The CDR3 DNA reads as TGTGCCACCCGCCTCGGGACAAACAACGTCCTGACTTTC. Protein: CATRLGTNNVLTF.

V usage is TRBV27 and J usage is TRBJ1-1; 7 bases match TRBD1. The CDR3 contains 13 residues. V was clipped by 5 bases and J by 3 bases; unmatched bases: 3. Germline CDR1 is MNHEY and CDR2 is SMNVEV (reference sequence). CDR3 protein: CASSPQGDTEAFF. The CDR3 DNA is TGTGCCAGCAGTCCGCAGGGGGACACTGAAGCTTTCTTT.

The chain employs TRBV29-1 and TRBJ1-2, with D unclear. The CDR3 covers 14 residues. V was trimmed by 7 bases and J by 3 bases, leaving 18 bases between them. CDR1 and CDR2 from the germline V gene are SQVTM and ANQGSEA. DNA for the CDR3: TGCAGCGCAGAAGGTGGGGTGGGCTACTATGGCTACACCTTC. Translated: CSAEGGVGYYGYTF.